Shown below are 19 T cell receptor beta chains from a single sample sequenced in a study of blood T cell repertoires in COVID-19. Clones were sequenced by immunoSEQ multiplex PCR, and TCRdb holds only the in-frame ones, with some missing. The table has 150,000 to 180,000 clones, approximately 80% seen once. Sequencing was done on a sample of peripheral blood. The origin of the receptors is a woman aged 55-69 years with COVID-19, enrolled during active disease.

The V call is TRBV11-2, the J call TRBJ2-3, with 7 positions matching TRBD2. CDR1 SGHAT and CDR2 FQNNGV come from the germline V gene. This CDR3 is built from 17 residues. The J segment lost 2 bases and the V segment lost 5 bases, leaving 13 bases of the junction unmatched. CDR3 bases: TGTGCCAGCAGCGCTATGACTAGCCCCCTCTTCACAGATACGCAGTATTTT. The encoded protein is CASSAMTSPLFTDTQYF.

The gene calls are TRBV19 and TRBJ1-6; 10 bases agree with TRBD1. The CDR3 contains 15 residues. V trimming: 5 bases; J trimming: 10 bases; junction bases outside the gene matches: 8. Germline assignment: CDR1 LNHDA and CDR2 SQIVND (reference sequence). CDR3 in amino acids: CASSGDRGARSPLHF. For the CDR3, the DNA is TGTGCCAGTAGTGGGGACAGGGGAGCAAGGTCACCCCTCCACTTT. Together with reference TRBV19 and TRBJ1-6, the CDR3 gives the full variable domain: DGGITQSPKYLFRKEGQNVTLSCEQNLNHDAMYWYRQDPGQGLRLIYYSQIVNDFQKGDIAEGYSVSREKKESFPLTVTSAQKNPTAFYLCASSGDRGARSPLHFGNGTRLTVT.

V gene TRBV5-1 combines with J gene TRBJ1-1; unclear D gene. In germline, CDR1 is SGHRS, CDR2 YFSETQ. The CDR3 extends over 14 amino acids. V lost 1 base and J lost 1, with 8 bases in between. The CDR3 DNA sequence: TGCGCCAGCAGCTTGCAAGCAGGGAACACTGAAGCTTTCTTT. Protein product: CASSLQAGNTEAFF.

V gene TRBV11-3 combines with J gene TRBJ1-2, with 10 bases identical to TRBD1. The CDR3 has 13 amino acids. Germline-derived CDR1 and CDR2 are SGHNT and YENEEA. With 4 bases clipped from V and 7 bases from J, the junction kept 3 bases outside the gene matches. CDR3 in DNA: TGTGCCAGCAGCTCGGGACAGGGGTTTGGCTACACCTTC. This translates into CASSSGQGFGYTF.

V usage is TRBV27 and J usage is TRBJ1-5; TRBD1 matches 7 bases. V dropped 6 bases and J dropped 4; count of bases not matched to a gene: 9. Germline values: CDR1 MNHEY, CDR2 SMNVEV (reference sequence). The CDR3 is 15 amino acids. This CDR3 is CASRLTGVGNQPQHF. The CDR3 nucleotides read TGTGCCAGCAGGCTCACAGGGGTAGGAAATCAGCCCCAGCATTTT.

The gene calls are TRBV5-1 and TRBJ1-6, with TRBD1 matching 9 bases. V lost 2 bases and J lost 3; bases outside the gene matches: 6. The CDR3 loop spans 17 amino acids. The germline V gene encodes CDR1 SGHRS and CDR2 YFSETQ. For the CDR3, the DNA is TGCGCCAGCAGCTTTAGTAGGGACAGGGTCTATAATTCACCCCTCCACTTT. Encoded protein: CASSFSRDRVYNSPLHF.

The rearrangement uses TRBV2 and TRBJ2-3; 7 nucleotides match TRBD2. V lost 4 bases to trimming and J lost 3 bases; unmatched junction nucleotides: 4. The CDR3 totals 14 residues. The germline V gene has CDR1 SNHLY and CDR2 FYNNEI. CDR3 sequence (DNA): TGTGCCAGCAGTGGGGAGGGAGGGACAGATACGCAGTATTTT. It yields the protein CASSGEGGTDTQYF.

The V gene is TRBV6-6, the J gene TRBJ1-5; D uncertain. V gave up 6 bases and J gave up 4 bases, with 4 bases separating them. The CDR3 totals 11 residues. CDR1 MNHNY and CDR2 SVGAGI come from the germline V gene (reference sequence). In nucleotides, the CDR3 is TGTGCCAGCAGCTCGAATCAGCCCCAGCATTTT. Protein sequence: CASSSNQPQHF.

The rearrangement links TRBV5-1 to TRBJ2-2; TRBD2 matches 9 bases. With 4 bases clipped from V and 4 bases from J, the junction kept 5 bases outside the gene matches. The CDR3 covers 15 residues. Looked up from germline, CDR1 is SGHRS and CDR2 is YFSETQ. The CDR3 loop reads CASSVASGVTGELFF. The CDR3 bases are TGCGCCAGCAGCGTTGCTAGCGGGGTCACCGGGGAGCTGTTTTTT. Full variable domain (rest looked up from reference TRBV5-1 and TRBJ2-2): KAGVTQTPRYLIKTRGQQVTLSCSPISGHRSVSWYQQTPGQGLQFLFEYFSETQRNKGNFPGRFSGRQFSNSRSEMNVSTLELGDSALYLCASSVASGVTGELFFGEGSRLTVL.

In this sample, this clone turned up a few times. The rearrangement uses TRBV6-5 and TRBJ2-7; 8 positions agree with TRBD2. The CDR3 extends over 13 amino acids. Germline lookup yields CDR1 MNHEY and CDR2 SVGAGI. Trimming took 8 bases from V and 2 from J; bases not matched to a gene: 5. For the CDR3, the DNA is TGTGCCAGCTTGACTAGCGTTACCTACGAGCAGTACTTC. Protein sequence: CASLTSVTYEQYF.

There are a few counts of this clone. J is TRBJ1-5 and V is TRBV6-2 or TRBV6-3; D unresolved. The length of the CDR3 is 13 residues. V lost 2 bases and J lost 5, with 7 bases in between. Germline V gene sequence: CDR1 MNHEY, CDR2 SVGEGT. The CDR3 bases are TGTGCCAGCAGTTACGAGGGCTATCAGCCCCAGCATTTT. It codes for CASSYEGYQPQHF.

Turning to this clone: The junction departs from germline at one end; a sequencing error may be responsible. V and J are TRBV5-1 and TRBJ2-1; 7 bases match TRBD1. Germline CDR1 SGHRS, CDR2 YFSETQ. The CDR3 has 15 amino acids. The DNA for the CDR3 is TGCGCCAGCACCTTGACAGGGATAGCCTACAATGAGCAGTTCTTC. Its translation is CASTLTGIAYNEQFF.

The rearrangement joins TRBV6-5 to TRBJ1-4; TRBD1 matches 7 bases. J lost 7 bases, V lost 6 bases, and 11 bases had no gene match. This CDR3 region has 15 residues. Germline CDR1 is MNHEY and CDR2 is SVGAGI. The CDR3 DNA reads TGTGCCAGCAGCACACAGGGGCCCCGGAGTGAAAAACTGTTTTTT. It specifies CASSTQGPRSEKLFF.

This chain joins TRBV6-5 and TRBJ1-2; TRBD1 matches at 7 bases. Trimming cost V 7 bases and J 5 bases; bases outside gene matches: 10. The length of the CDR3 is 14 residues. The germline V gene has CDR1 MNHEY and CDR2 SVGAGI. CDR3 region: CASISGQGVYGYTF. In DNA, the CDR3 is TGTGCCAGCATATCCGGCCAGGGGGTTTATGGCTACACCTTC.

The CDR3 nucleotides are TGTGCCAGCAGCTTAAGGGGGCCAGGGGCCTCTGGGAATGAGCAGTTCTTC. Translating it yields CASSLRGPGASGNEQFF. This chain uses TRBV11-3 with TRBJ2-1; 7 bases align to TRBD1. The CDR3 covers 17 residues. Germline CDR1 and CDR2: SGHNT and YENEEA. Trimming removed 2 bases from V and 7 bases from J; junction bases left unmatched: 14.

The gene calls are TRBV19 and TRBJ2-7, with TRBD1 matching 9 bases. J gave up 0 bases and V 6 bases, and 6 bases lay outside the gene matches. The CDR3 covers 15 residues. Germline V CDR1 and CDR2: LNHDA, SQIVND (reference sequence). CDR3 nucleotide sequence: TGTGCCAGTAGCGACAGGGGGTCAAGCTCCTACGAGCAGTACTTC. This sequence encodes CASSDRGSSSYEQYF. Full variable domain (remainder filled in from reference TRBV19 and TRBJ2-7): DGGITQSPKYLFRKEGQNVTLSCEQNLNHDAMYWYRQDPGQGLRLIYYSQIVNDFQKGDIAEGYSVSREKKESFPLTVTSAQKNPTAFYLCASSDRGSSSYEQYFGPGTRLTVT.

This chain uses TRBV5-6 with TRBJ1-5; 8 positions agree with TRBD1. The CDR3 runs to 15 residues. The V gene end was trimmed by 4 bases and the J gene end by 5 bases; junction bases not matched to a gene: 8. Per germline, CDR1 SGHDT and CDR2 YYEEEE. Here the CDR3 reads CASSLGQGRHQPQHF. The CDR3 DNA reads TGTGCCAGCAGCCTCGGACAGGGTAGGCATCAGCCCCAGCATTTT. The full variable domain, in which reference TRBV5-6 and TRBJ1-5 provide the parts outside the CDR3, is DAGVTQSPTHLIKTRGQQVTLRCSPKSGHDTVSWYQQALGQGPQFIFQYYEEEERQRGNFPDRFSGHQFPNYSSELNVNALLLGDSALYLCASSLGQGRHQPQHFGDGTRLSIL.

This chain connects TRBV2 to TRBJ2-2; 7 bases are shared with TRBD1. CDR1 and CDR2 (germline): SNHLY, FYNNEI. Trimming removed 7 bases from V and 5 bases from J; junction bases left unmatched: 4. The length of the CDR3 is 13 residues. The CDR3 DNA reads as TGTGCCAGCACTGGGACAGCGACCGGGGAGCTGTTTTTT. It encodes CASTGTATGELFF.

Remarks on this clone: The same CDR3 can be traced to other DNA sequences in this sample. The genes are TRBV19 and TRBJ1-1; D possibly corresponds to TRBD1 (6 bases). The CDR3 has 13 residues. Germline CDR1 and CDR2: LNHDA and SQIVND (reference sequence). Trimming pared 5 bases from V and 5 bases from J, leaving 12 bases between. CDR3: CASSAQGGTEAFF. DNA of the CDR3: TGTGCCAGTAGTGCACAGGGAGGGACTGAAGCTTTCTTT.